These 18 T cell receptor beta chains came from one sample sequenced in a study of CD8 T cells in Susac syndrome. The authors reverse transcribed roughly 0.5 to 1 ug RNA with random hexamers. A single record per CDR3 protein comes from TCRdb applying MiXCR to the immunoSEQ multiplex PCR reads. Here the sample spans more than 110,000 distinct CDR3 sequences, more than 85% being singletons. The specimen was CD4+ T cells from PBMCs. The origin of the receptors is a human donor with Susac syndrome.

The chain carries TRBV14 and TRBJ2-6; tentative D call: TRBD1 (6 bases). Germline values: CDR1 SGHDN, CDR2 FVKESK. The V and J ends lost 5 bases and 2 bases respectively, with 13 bases between them. The CDR3 is 16 residues long. The CDR3 region is CASSNYEGAGANVLTF. CDR3 sequence (DNA): TGTGCCAGCAGCAACTACGAGGGGGCTGGGGCCAACGTCCTGACTTTC.

This clonotype was recorded once. This sequence joins TRBV2 and TRBJ1-5; no firm D call. Trimming stripped 7 bases from V and 6 bases from J, with 13 bases between. The V gene's germline CDR1 is SNHLY and CDR2 FYNNEI. The CDR3 covers 13 residues. CDR3 sequence reads: CASNPRMGQPQHF. CDR3 sequence (DNA): TGTGCCAGCAATCCCAGGATGGGTCAGCCCCAGCATTTT.

The V call is TRBV30, the J call TRBJ1-2, with D perhaps matching TRBD1 (5 bases). Deletions cut 2 bases from V and 10 bases from J, with 14 bases between. This CDR3 contains 12 residues. Germline-derived CDR1 and CDR2 are GTSNPN and SVGIG (reference sequence). The CDR3 DNA follows: TGTGCCTGGAGTCGCCAGGGTGTTGACTACACCTTC. Translated, it gives CAWSRQGVDYTF.

The V gene is TRBV20-1, the J gene TRBJ2-5; 10 nucleotides align to TRBD1. Trimming removed 0 bases from V and 4 bases from J; junction bases left unmatched: 2. The CDR3 contains 14 residues. Per the germline V gene, CDR1 is DFQATT and CDR2 is SNEGSKA (reference sequence). CDR3 coding DNA: TGCAGTGCTAGAGATCGACAGGGGGCAGAGACCCAGTACTTC. Translated: CSARDRQGAETQYF.

The V and J genes are TRBV30 and TRBJ1-1; 7 bases are shared with TRBD1. The CDR3 extends over 13 amino acids. Germline CDR1 GTSNPN, CDR2 SVGIG (reference sequence). Trimming removed 6 bases from V and 1 base from J; junction bases left unmatched: 5. CDR3 nucleotides: TGTGCCTGTCGACAGGGAAGGAACACTGAAGCTTTCTTT. This codes for CACRQGRNTEAFF.

This rearrangement joins TRBV10-3 to TRBJ1-5; D is unresolved. The V gene lost 2 bases and the J gene lost 6 bases, with 5 bases spanning the gap. This CDR3 comprises 12 residues. The germline V gene has CDR1 ENHRY and CDR2 SYGVKD. This CDR3 reads CAISERGQPQHF. The CDR3 DNA is TGTGCCATCAGTGAGCGGGGTCAGCCCCAGCATTTT.

The CDR3 loop reads CSAQQGLDSYGYTF. CDR3 bases: TGCAGCGCACAACAGGGGCTGGATAGCTATGGCTACACCTTC. The chain joins TRBV29-1 to TRBJ1-2; 7 bases map to TRBD1. After removal of 7 bases from V and 4 bases from J, the junction contained 12 bases not matched to a gene. The CDR3 consists of 14 residues. Germline V gives CDR1 SQVTM, CDR2 ANQGSEA.

CDR3 sequence: CSASRGRDQPQHF. CDR3 DNA: TGCAGTGCTAGCAGGGGAAGGGATCAGCCCCAGCATTTT. V is TRBV20-1 and J is TRBJ1-5; D is perhaps TRBD1 (6 bases). V was shortened by 3 bases and J by 5 bases, with 11 bases between the two germline ends. CDR1 is DFQATT, CDR2 SNEGSKA, per germline (reference sequence). The CDR3 consists of 13 residues.

The chain couples TRBV5-4 to TRBJ2-2; possible D gene TRBD2, 5 bases. The ends were cut back, 3 bases at V and 5 bases at J, with 8 bases in the middle. The CDR3 contains 13 residues. The germline V gene encodes CDR1 SGHNT and CDR2 YYREEE (reference sequence). Here the CDR3 reads CASSSRGTGELFF. CDR3 DNA: TGTGCCAGCAGCTCCCGAGGGACCGGGGAGCTGTTTTTT.

The chain joins TRBV3-1 to TRBJ1-1; D is undetermined. The CDR3 extends over 14 amino acids. The V end was cut by 5 bases, the J end by 3 bases, with 13 bases between. The germline V gene has CDR1 LGHDT and CDR2 YNNKEL (reference sequence). CDR3 loop: CASSRSVRDTEAFF. For the CDR3, the DNA is TGTGCCAGCAGCAGATCGGTGAGGGACACTGAAGCTTTCTTT. Using reference TRBV3-1 and TRBJ1-1 for the parts outside the CDR3, the full variable domain is DTAVSQTPKYLVTQMGNDKSIKCEQNLGHDTMYWYKQDSKKFLKIMFSYNNKELIINETVPNRFSPKSPDKAHLNLHINSLELGDSAVYFCASSRSVRDTEAFFGQGTRLTVV.

The V gene is TRBV20-1, the J gene TRBJ2-7; TRBD2 aligns across 11 bases. CDR3 length equals 14 residues. From germline, CDR1 is DFQATT and CDR2 SNEGSKA (reference sequence). Trimming at V came to 6 bases and at J to 6 bases, leaving 10 bases not matched to a gene. CDR3 in DNA: TGCAGTGCAACCCCAACTAGCGGGAGTCGCGAGCAGTACTTC. Its translation is CSATPTSGSREQYF.

This clonotype was seen only once. The V call is TRBV20-1, the J call TRBJ2-3; D might be TRBD2 (5 bases). The CDR3 consists of 12 residues. V was clipped by 4 bases and J by 6 bases, with 11 bases between them. Per germline, CDR1 DFQATT and CDR2 SNEGSKA (reference sequence). CDR3 amino acids: CSAILGLDTQYF. CDR3 bases: TGCAGTGCTATCCTAGGACTGGATACGCAGTATTTT.

The chain employs TRBV11-2 and TRBJ2-7, with TRBD2 matching over 7 bases. The germline V gene encodes CDR1 SGHAT and CDR2 FQNNGV. This CDR3 has 13 residues. J gave up 2 bases and V 10 bases, and 8 bases lay outside the gene matches. The CDR3 here is CATRPAGAYEQYF. The CDR3 region has the DNA TGTGCCACCCGCCCCGCGGGGGCCTACGAGCAGTACTTC.

This rearrangement joins TRBV7-2 to TRBJ2-5; 7 nucleotides agree with TRBD1. Germline V gene sequence: CDR1 SGHTA, CDR2 FQGNSA. The CDR3 consists of 18 residues. V was clipped by 4 bases and J by 1 base; unmatched bases: 15. The CDR3 protein is CASSYLPLQGRTQETQYF. The CDR3 region has the DNA TGTGCCAGCAGCTACCTCCCCCTACAGGGGCGGACCCAAGAGACCCAGTACTTC. The full variable domain, with the rest looked up from reference TRBV7-2 and TRBJ2-5, is GAGVSQSPSNKVTEKGKDVELRCDPISGHTALYWYRQSLGQGLEFLIYFQGNSAPDKSGLPSDRFSAERTGGSVSTLTIQRTQQEDSAVYLCASSYLPLQGRTQETQYFGPGTRLLVL.

This chain joins TRBV20-1 and TRBJ1-2, with D possibly TRBD1 on 6 matching bases. The germline V gene has CDR1 DFQATT and CDR2 SNEGSKA (reference sequence). Trimming took 4 bases from V and 7 from J, leaving 13 bases between them. The CDR3 is made up of 12 amino acids. The CDR3 nucleotides are TGCAGTGCTAAGGGACAATCCCCTGGCTACACCTTC. Amino acid sequence: CSAKGQSPGYTF.

This clonotype showed up just once. This rearrangement joins TRBV4-1 to TRBJ1-5; tentative D call: TRBD1 (6 bases). Germline V gene sequence: CDR1 MGHRA, CDR2 YSYEKL. The CDR3 extends over 15 amino acids. Trimming cost V 5 bases and J 0 bases, with 11 bases left between them. The CDR3 DNA follows: TGCGCCAGCAGCTCCACAGGGTTTAGCAATCAGCCCCAGCATTTT. Translated, it gives CASSSTGFSNQPQHF.

The rearrangement joins TRBV20-1 to TRBJ2-5; D is undetermined. V was cut by 3 bases and J by 2 bases, with 10 bases left in between. CDR1 and CDR2 (germline): DFQATT, SNEGSKA (reference sequence). There are 13 residues in the CDR3. The CDR3 sequence is CSASPPNQETQYF. In DNA form, the CDR3 reads TGCAGTGCTAGTCCCCCGAATCAAGAGACCCAGTACTTC.

The chain carries TRBV24-1 and TRBJ2-5; 9 bases match TRBD1. Unmatched junction bases numbered 7, after V lost 4 bases and J lost 2 bases. The CDR3 runs to 16 residues. Germline loops: CDR1 KGHDR, CDR2 SFDVKD. The CDR3 DNA is TGTGCCACCAGTGACCCGACCGGGACAGGGCAAGAGACCCAGTACTTC. Translated, it gives CATSDPTGTGQETQYF.